This TCR beta chain was sequenced in a study of T cell responses to AZD1222 COVID-19 vaccine. Study details: Analyses pooled second doses at about 4 or about 12 weeks.

Repertoires were generated with immunoSEQ multiplex PCR, while TCRdb's copy carries only in-frame clones and drops some. Of 100,000 to 120,000 clones in the sample, 87% were seen once. This clone was detected only a few times. Germline V lookup: CDR1 SGHRS, CDR2 YFSETQ. V was pared by 4 bases and J by 2 bases, with 10 bases between. This CDR3 is built from 13 residues. The sequenced sample was peripheral blood, obtained on day 0 of AZD1222 vaccination. The chain recombines TRBV5-1 with TRBJ2-7, with D unresolved. This sequence originates from an adult in good health. The CDR3 protein is CASSLMEPYEQYF. DNA of the CDR3: TGCGCCAGCAGCCTCATGGAGCCCTACGAGCAGTACTTC.